This TCR beta chain comes out of a study of blood T cell repertoires in COVID-19. The CDR3 extends over 13 amino acids. The germline V and J ends were trimmed by 3 bases and 0 bases, with 8 bases remaining between them. Per germline, CDR1 GTSNPN and CDR2 SVGIG (reference sequence). In the authors' methods: It was from reference gene primer amplification that nucleated cell counts were estimated. This table comes from immunoSEQ multiplex PCR, and its TCRdb copy is limited to in-frame clones, with some not included. That table furnishes V, J and clone size, whereas the DNA furnished D and trimming. The sample has 150,000 or so clones; approximately 80% are singletons. Seattle patient enrollment occurred during active infection, with longitudinal follow-up thereafter.

This chain uses TRBV30 with TRBJ1-1; D gene ambiguous. The material sequenced was peripheral blood. This sequence originates from a woman aged 55-70 years with COVID-19, enrolled during active disease. This chain's CDR3 is CAWSRGLNTEAFF. CDR3 in DNA: TGTGCCTGGAGCCGAGGTCTGAACACTGAAGCTTTCTTT.